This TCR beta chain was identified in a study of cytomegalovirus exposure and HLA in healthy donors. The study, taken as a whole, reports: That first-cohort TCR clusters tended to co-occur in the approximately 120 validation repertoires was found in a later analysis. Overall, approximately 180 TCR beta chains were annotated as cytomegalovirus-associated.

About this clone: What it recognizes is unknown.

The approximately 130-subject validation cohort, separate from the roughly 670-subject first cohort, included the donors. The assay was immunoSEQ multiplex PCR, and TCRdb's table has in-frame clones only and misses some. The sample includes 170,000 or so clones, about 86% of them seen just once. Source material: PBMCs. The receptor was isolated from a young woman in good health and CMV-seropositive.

The CDR3 coding sequence is TGTGCCATCAGTGACCTGGTGGCGGGGTACTACAATGAGCAGTTCTTC. It yields the protein CAISDLVAGYYNEQFF. This chain joins TRBV10-3 and TRBJ2-1; a weak D match, TRBD2 (6 bases). The CDR3 extends over 16 amino acids. The V gene's germline CDR1 is ENHRY and CDR2 SYGVKD. Trimming pared 3 bases from V and 3 bases from J, leaving 15 bases between.